A single sample gave rise to the 17 T cell receptor beta chains below, sequenced in a study of blood T cell repertoires in COVID-19. TCRdb's table, derived via immunoSEQ multiplex PCR, lists solely in-frame clones and lacks some. This sample has fewer than 250,000 clones, with more than 75% found just once. Specimen: peripheral blood. The receptors were sampled from a woman aged 80 or older with COVID-19, enrolled during active disease.

The gene calls are TRBV3-1 (or the pseudogene TRBV3-2) and TRBJ2-3, with D unresolved. The CDR3 is 15 amino acids. Germline lookup yields CDR1 LGHDT and CDR2 YNNKEL (reference sequence). V lost 3 bases and J 2 bases, leaving 12 bases between the germline ends. CDR3 DNA: TGTGCCAGCAGCCAGATTTTGCGAGACACAGATACGCAGTATTTT. Protein: CASSQILRDTDTQYF.

The V and J genes are TRBV11-3 and TRBJ2-4, with 11 nucleotides matching TRBD2. The CDR3 is 17 amino acids. Germline CDR1 SGHNT, CDR2 YENEEA. The junction had 4 bases not matched to a gene; V was cut back by 3 bases and J by 0 bases. The chain's CDR3 is CASSFAGLAGAKNIQYF. The CDR3 DNA follows: TGTGCCAGCAGCTTCGCCGGACTAGCGGGAGCCAAAAACATTCAGTACTTC.

V usage is TRBV5-1 and J usage is TRBJ2-2; D is perhaps TRBD2 (5 bases). V was trimmed by 0 bases and J by 4 bases, leaving 13 bases between them. The CDR3 has 16 amino acids. In germline, CDR1 is SGHRS, CDR2 YFSETQ. The CDR3 loop is CASSLGAREGTGELFF. CDR3 sequence (DNA): TGCGCCAGCAGCTTGGGAGCAAGAGAGGGCACCGGGGAGCTGTTTTTT.

This chain joins TRBV3-1 (or the pseudogene TRBV3-2) and TRBJ2-1, with 9 bases fitting TRBD1. CDR3 size: 16 residues. Trimming at V came to 4 bases and at J to 3 bases, leaving 7 bases not matched to a gene. Germline V CDR1 and CDR2: LGHDT, YNNKEL (reference sequence). The CDR3 protein is CASSPFGQGRYNEQFF. CDR3 bases: TGTGCCAGCAGCCCATTCGGACAGGGGCGCTACAATGAGCAGTTCTTC.

The J gene is TRBJ1-3, the V gene TRBV5-5; D call uncertain. V lost 4 bases, J lost 3 bases, and 8 bases lay in between. This CDR3 is 13 amino acids long. Germline V gene lookup returns CDR1 SGHKS and CDR2 YYEKEE (reference sequence). The CDR3 DNA reads as TGTGCCAGCAGCGGCCCTTTTGGAAACACCATATATTTT. It is translated as CASSGPFGNTIYF.

This clone was counted a single time. V usage is TRBV18 and J usage is TRBJ1-6; D possibly corresponds to TRBD1 (5 bases). V was pared by 6 bases and J by 6 bases, with 15 bases between. The CDR3 has 15 amino acids. Germline V lookup: CDR1 KGHSH, CDR2 LQKENI. CDR3 region: CASSLIGQSNSPLHF. The CDR3, as DNA: TGTGCCAGCTCCCTTATTGGACAAAGTAATTCACCCCTCCACTTT.

This clone was seen just once. The J gene is TRBJ2-5, the V gene TRBV21-1; the table assigns TRBD2, which was not confirmed against the DNA. TRBV21-1 is a pseudogene locus. The CDR3 spans 13 residues. CDR3 loop: CASVTSRQETQYF. The CDR3 DNA reads as TGTGCCAGCGTGACTAGTCGCCAAGAGACCCAGTACTTC.

The chain joins TRBV6-5 to TRBJ1-4; possibly TRBD1 for D (5 bases). The V end was cut by 10 bases, the J end by 7 bases, with 16 bases between. Germline V lookup: CDR1 MNHEY, CDR2 SVGAGI. The CDR3 consists of 13 residues. The CDR3 DNA follows: TGTGCCATACGGGGGTCAGGGAGTGAAAAACTGTTTTTT. Translating it yields CAIRGSGSEKLFF.

This chain links TRBV6-5 with TRBJ1-2, with D maybe TRBD1 (5 bases). Germline V gene data show CDR1 as MNHEY and CDR2 as SVGAGI. V was shortened by 8 bases and J by 6 bases, with 16 bases between the two germline ends. This CDR3 is 13 amino acids long. CDR3 protein: CASGQTREDGYTF. As DNA, the CDR3 is TGTGCCAGCGGCCAGACCAGGGAGGATGGCTACACCTTC.

A single count supports this clone. The chain combines TRBV6-5 with TRBJ1-5, with D possibly being TRBD1 (6 bases). Trimming removed 5 bases from V and 2 bases from J, with 10 bases in between. Germline V gene lookup returns CDR1 MNHEY and CDR2 SVGAGI. The CDR3 spans 14 residues. The CDR3 nucleotides are TGTGCCAGCAGTCTACAGGGAGGCAATCAGCCCCAGCATTTT. This codes for CASSLQGGNQPQHF.

The chain has TRBV5-1 and TRBJ1-6; 7 bases agree with TRBD1. The germline CDR1 and CDR2 sequences are SGHRS and YFSETQ. The trim removed 0 bases at V and 9 bases at J, leaving 3 bases unmatched. CDR3 size: 14 residues. CDR3 in amino acids: CASSLDRGISPLHF. The DNA of the CDR3 is TGCGCCAGCAGCTTGGACAGGGGAATTTCACCCCTCCACTTT.

This clone appeared a single time. The J gene is TRBJ2-7, the V gene TRBV5-5; TRBD2 matches 7 bases. Per the germline V gene, CDR1 is SGHKS and CDR2 is YYEKEE (reference sequence). Germline trimming cut 0 bases from V and 3 bases from J; bases unmatched to any gene: 6. This CDR3 has 15 residues. CDR3 residues: CASSLAVGGSYEQYV. The DNA of the CDR3 is TGTGCCAGCAGCTTGGCCGTGGGGGGGAGCTACGAGCAGTACGTC.

The J gene is TRBJ1-6, the V gene TRBV6-5, with D unresolved. This CDR3 is built from 15 residues. Germline CDR1 MNHEY, CDR2 SVGAGI. Trimming cost V 6 bases and J 6 bases, with 15 bases left between them. The CDR3 coding sequence is TGTGCCAGCAGACTCGGTGATCGCGTTAATTCACCCCTCCACTTT. Its protein product is CASRLGDRVNSPLHF.

This rearrangement joins TRBV29-1 to TRBJ1-2; no reliable D call. In germline, CDR1 is SQVTM, CDR2 ANQGSEA. This CDR3 is 11 amino acids long. Trimming pared 5 bases from V and 4 bases from J, leaving 8 bases between. CDR3 residues: CSVPAGYGYTF. In nucleotides, the CDR3 is TGCAGCGTTCCGGCGGGCTATGGCTACACCTTC.

The chain is built from TRBV5-1 and TRBJ1-2, with unresolved D. CDR3 length: 19 amino acids. With 0 bases removed from V and 0 bases from J, the gap between germline ends came to 21 bases. CDR1 SGHRS and CDR2 YFSETQ come from the germline V gene. In DNA form, the CDR3 reads TGCGCCAGCAGCTTGGTAAACCCCGTCGGGGAAGTCACTAACTATGGCTACACCTTC. Its translation is CASSLVNPVGEVTNYGYTF.

This sequence joins TRBV3-1 (or the pseudogene TRBV3-2) and TRBJ1-2, with D possibly TRBD1 on 5 matching bases. Trimming stripped 2 bases from V and 2 bases from J, with 6 bases between. Germline V gene data show CDR1 as LGHDT and CDR2 as YNNKEL (reference sequence). This CDR3 contains 13 residues. CDR3 nucleotides: TGTGCCAGCAGCCAAACAGGCAACTATGGCTACACCTTC. This gives the protein CASSQTGNYGYTF.

This chain joins TRBV5-6 and TRBJ2-1; the match to TRBD2 covers 12 bases. V lost 1 base and J lost 2; bases outside the gene matches: 10. The CDR3 spans 19 residues. Germline lookup yields CDR1 SGHDT and CDR2 YYEEEE. For the CDR3, the DNA is TGTGCCAGCAGCTTGAGCCTAGCGGGGGGGTCTGGCCCCTACAATGAGCAGTTCTTC. This gives the protein CASSLSLAGGSGPYNEQFF.